One and the same sample provided the 15 T cell receptor beta chains below, sequenced in a study of human T cells and chemical hapten exposure. Regarding time point: pre-sensitization, week 0. Treatment indicated: therapeutic diphenylcyclopropenone sensitization with weekly scalp DPC. TCRdb re-called the RACE reads with MiXCR, one entry per CDR3 protein. The table includes around 350,000 distinct CDR3 sequences, 4.5% to 5.5% detected once. The sample was whole blood, taken in connection with sensitization to the hapten diphenylcyclopropenone (DPC). These receptors were taken from a woman between 18 and 29 years old with alopecia areata. Some clones in this sample may be carry-over from other donors' samples.

This clonotype has more than one count but fewer than ten. The V call is TRBV27, the J call TRBJ2-6; D call uncertain. V shed 1 base and J shed 0 bases, with 10 bases lying between them. The CDR3 has 17 amino acids. Per germline, CDR1 MNHEY and CDR2 SMNVEV (reference sequence). The CDR3 protein is CASSLWSRSSGANVLTF. The CDR3 DNA sequence: TGTGCCAGCAGTTTATGGAGCCGGAGCTCTGGGGCCAACGTCCTGACTTTC.

This clonotype was found many times. The V and J genes are TRBV6-1 and TRBJ2-3; the match to TRBD2 covers 9 bases. Trimming at V came to 5 bases and at J to 1 base, leaving 7 bases not matched to a gene. The CDR3 has 16 amino acids. The germline CDR1 and CDR2 sequences are MNHNS and SASEGT. This CDR3 is CASSPWRGGRTDTQYF. The CDR3 DNA sequence: TGTGCCAGCAGTCCTTGGCGGGGGGGCCGCACAGATACGCAGTATTTT.

CDR3 coding DNA: TGTGCCACCGGAGGGAGCACAGATACGCAGTATTTT. Amino acid sequence: CATGGSTDTQYF. The chain combines TRBV24-1 with TRBJ2-3; D is perhaps TRBD2 (6 bases). The CDR3 covers 12 residues. Trimming stripped 9 bases from V and 0 bases from J, with 6 bases between. The germline V gene has CDR1 KGHDR and CDR2 SFDVKD.

Only a few counts were recorded for this clonotype. The chain employs TRBV9 and TRBJ1-6; D is unresolved. Germline-derived CDR1 and CDR2 are SGDLS and YYNGEE. The CDR3 is made up of 14 amino acids. Trimming removed 4 bases at V and 9 bases at J, with 14 bases between. This CDR3 reads CASSPENIGSPLHF. As DNA, the CDR3 is TGTGCCAGCAGCCCGGAGAATATCGGTTCACCCCTCCACTTT.

This clonotype was observed many times. The chain combines TRBV20-1 with TRBJ2-7; 14 bases are shared with TRBD2. Germline V gene sequence: CDR1 DFQATT, CDR2 SNEGSKA (reference sequence). The J segment lost 3 bases and the V segment lost 5 bases, leaving 3 bases of the junction unmatched. The CDR3 loop spans 14 amino acids. The CDR3 region has the DNA TGCAGTGCTGACGGGACTAGCGGGGGCTACGAGCAGTACTTC. Protein: CSADGTSGGYEQYF.

This clonotype came up a few times. J is TRBJ1-1 and V is TRBV6-6; no clear D gene. The CDR3 is 13 amino acids. Germline-derived CDR1 and CDR2 are MNHNY and SVGAGI (reference sequence). V was trimmed by 2 bases and J by 0 bases, leaving 4 bases between them. CDR3 amino acids: CASSYGMNTEAFF. The CDR3 DNA follows: TGTGCCAGCAGTTACGGGATGAACACTGAAGCTTTCTTT.

In this sample, this clonotype turned up many times. V gene TRBV20-1 combines with J gene TRBJ2-5; 9 bases fit TRBD1. Unmatched junction bases numbered 13, after V lost 4 bases and J lost 4 bases. This CDR3 is built from 16 residues. The germline gives CDR1 DFQATT, CDR2 SNEGSKA (reference sequence). CDR3 nucleotide sequence: TGCAGTGCTACCGGGACAGGGAACTCCCTAGGAGAGACCCAGTACTTC. Amino acids: CSATGTGNSLGETQYF.

This clonotype was counted many times. The rearrangement uses TRBV7-3 and TRBJ1-1; tentative D call: TRBD1 (5 bases). Germline V lookup: CDR1 SGHTA, CDR2 FQGTGA. The germline V and J ends were trimmed by 1 base and 7 bases, with 13 bases remaining between them. There are 14 residues in the CDR3. The CDR3 DNA follows: TGTGCCAGCAGCTTAATGCAGGGCGCTGGTGAAGCTTTCTTT. It yields the protein CASSLMQGAGEAFF. The whole variable domain, remainder taken from reference TRBV7-3 and TRBJ1-1, is GAGVSQTPSNKVTEKGKYVELRCDPISGHTALYWYRQSLGQGPEFLIYFQGTGAADDSGLPNDRFFAVRPEGSVSTLKIQRTERGDSAVYLCASSLMQGAGEAFFGQGTRLTVV.

This clonotype was counted ten times or more. The J gene is TRBJ2-7, the V gene TRBV10-3; possibly TRBD1 or TRBD2 for D (5 bases each). Germline lookup yields CDR1 ENHRY and CDR2 SYGVKD. V dropped 4 bases and J dropped 0 bases, with 13 bases sitting between them. The CDR3 extends over 15 amino acids. The CDR3 sequence: CAISGGAGRSYEQYF. In nucleotides, the CDR3 is TGTGCCATCAGTGGAGGGGCAGGCCGCTCCTACGAGCAGTACTTC.

This clonotype appeared many times. The chain has TRBV19 and TRBJ2-6; possibly TRBD1 for D (6 bases). Germline CDR1 and CDR2: LNHDA and SQIVND (reference sequence). The length of the CDR3 is 17 residues. V was pared by 5 bases and J by 0 bases, with 14 bases between. CDR3 sequence (DNA): TGTGCCAGTAGTCCATGGACAGTGAGCTCTGGGGCCAACGTCCTGACTTTC. Translating gives CASSPWTVSSGANVLTF.

At least ten counts were recorded for this clonotype. The gene calls are TRBV25-1 and TRBJ2-7; 7 bases match TRBD1. J was trimmed by 4 bases and V by 2 bases; bases with no gene match: 5. The CDR3 consists of 14 residues. Germline V gives CDR1 MGHDK, CDR2 SYGVNS. The CDR3 region is CASSEQGDQYEQYF. In nucleotides, the CDR3 is TGTGCCAGCAGTGAACAGGGGGACCAATACGAGCAGTACTTC.

This clonotype has a handful of counts. The chain uses TRBV2 and TRBJ2-1; D call uncertain. The V gene lost 2 bases and the J gene lost 8 bases, with 10 bases spanning the gap. Germline V gene sequence: CDR1 SNHLY, CDR2 FYNNEI. The CDR3 has 13 amino acids. As DNA, the CDR3 is TGTGCCAGCAGTGAACGCGAATATGATGAGCAGTTCTTC. Translation gives CASSEREYDEQFF.

The chain uses TRBV9 and TRBJ2-5; the D gene is possibly TRBD1 (5 bases). The CDR3 is 14 amino acids. CDR1 and CDR2 from the germline V gene are SGDLS and YYNGEE. Between the trimmed V and J ends, which lost 0 bases and 8 bases, there was a span of 14 bases. CDR3 bases: TGTGCCAGCAGCGTAGAAGCCCATCAGGGAACCCAGTACTTC. This codes for CASSVEAHQGTQYF.

The V gene is TRBV3-1, the J gene TRBJ1-1, with a possible D match to TRBD1 (5 bases). V dropped 0 bases and J dropped 8 bases, with 10 bases sitting between them. The CDR3 is 13 amino acids. The germline V gene encodes CDR1 LGHDT and CDR2 YNNKEL (reference sequence). Here the CDR3 DNA reads TGTGCCAGCAGCCAAGAATCCAGGACAGAAGCTTTCTTT. Protein: CASSQESRTEAFF. Drawing the rest from reference TRBV3-1 and TRBJ1-1, the complete variable domain is DTAVSQTPKYLVTQMGNDKSIKCEQNLGHDTMYWYKQDSKKFLKIMFSYNNKELIINETVPNRFSPKSPDKAHLNLHINSLELGDSAVYFCASSQESRTEAFFGQGTRLTVV.

This clonotype was recorded many times. The chain has TRBV12-3 or TRBV12-4 and TRBJ2-5; 7 bases agree with TRBD2. The CDR3 loop spans 13 amino acids. V trimming: 6 bases; J trimming: 0 bases; junction bases outside the gene matches: 1. The CDR3 DNA sequence: TGTGCCAGCAGCCTAGCGGACCAAGAGACCCAGTACTTC. Translation: CASSLADQETQYF.